Listed here are 23 T cell receptor beta chains from one sample, sequenced in a study of circulating tumor DNA in untreated peripheral T-cell lymphoma. TCRdb's copy holds only in-frame clones and misses some; the assay was immunoSEQ multiplex PCR. The sample consists of more than 5,500 clones, around three quarters of them appearing once. Sample: tumor tissue. These receptors originate from a human donor with peripheral T-cell lymphoma.

The genes are TRBV19 and TRBJ2-7; possibly TRBD1 or TRBD2 for D (5 bases each). The germline CDR1 and CDR2 sequences are LNHDA and SQIVND (reference sequence). The CDR3 has 13 amino acids. V lost 3 bases, J lost 5 bases, and 11 bases lay in between. CDR3 nucleotide sequence: TGTGCCAGTAGTATTCTGTCGGGACACGAGCAGTACTTC. Translation: CASSILSGHEQYF.

In the case of this clone: A read error may account for a junction end that differs from germline. The chain links TRBV6-8 to TRBJ1-6; D ambiguous. Germline CDR1 is MNHGY and CDR2 is SAAAGT. This CDR3 contains 12 residues. CDR3 DNA sequence: TGTGCCAGCAGTTTGTCCATCAAGTGGCTGGTCTTT. The encoded protein is CASSLSIKWLVF.

Points on this clone: One end of the junction does not line up with germline, which may come from a read error. The J gene is TRBJ1-1, the V gene TRBV5-1; no definite D call. Germline lookup yields CDR1 SGHRS and CDR2 YFSETQ. The CDR3 is 15 residues long. CDR3 in DNA: TGCGCCAACAGCTTGGTCGGCGTCATGAACACTGAAGCTTTCTTT. Protein product: CANSLVGVMNTEAFF.

The chain combines TRBV29-1 with TRBJ1-1; weak D call: TRBD1 (6 bases). The length of the CDR3 is 13 residues. With 6 bases removed from V and 1 base from J, the gap between germline ends came to 12 bases. From germline, CDR1 is SQVTM and CDR2 ANQGSEA. CDR3 residues: CSVKDRRNTEAFF. The CDR3 coding sequence is TGCAGCGTCAAAGACAGGAGGAACACTGAAGCTTTCTTT.

The chain couples TRBV6-8 to TRBJ1-6, with a tentative D call TRBD1 (5 bases). Looked up from germline, CDR1 is MNHGY and CDR2 is SAAAGT. V shed 0 bases and J shed 7 bases, with 13 bases lying between them. This CDR3 has 16 amino acids. The CDR3 reads CASSYSMTAMNSPLHF. CDR3 DNA: TGTGCCAGCAGTTACTCGATGACAGCGATGAATTCACCCCTCCACTTT.

The chain employs TRBV6-8 and TRBJ2-3, with D perhaps matching TRBD1 (6 bases). Trimming took off 5 bases at V and 1 base at J, with 10 bases between the two ends. This CDR3 comprises 14 residues. Germline-derived CDR1 and CDR2 are MNHGY and SAAAGT. CDR3 sequence (DNA): TGTGCCAGCAGTACAGGGACCGGCACAGATACGCAGTATTTT. Translation gives CASSTGTGTDTQYF.

The rearrangement links TRBV19 to TRBJ2-1; the match to TRBD1 covers 8 bases. Germline CDR1 LNHDA, CDR2 SQIVND (reference sequence). The CDR3 consists of 13 residues. The V gene end was trimmed by 9 bases and the J gene end by 8 bases; junction bases not matched to a gene: 9. CDR3 region: CASARLTGDEQFF. Here the CDR3 DNA reads TGTGCCAGCGCTCGATTGACAGGGGATGAGCAGTTCTTC.

The chain carries TRBV6-8 and TRBJ2-1; 10 nucleotides align to TRBD1. Germline V gives CDR1 MNHGY, CDR2 SAAAGT. The CDR3 loop spans 14 amino acids. Unmatched junction bases numbered 2, after V lost 6 bases and J lost 3 bases. CDR3 nucleotides: TGTGCCAGCAGGGACAGGGGGGGCTACAATGAGCAGTTCTTC. Translated, it gives CASRDRGGYNEQFF.

The chain links TRBV2 to TRBJ1-6; D is possibly TRBD1 (6 bases). The CDR3 consists of 13 residues. Per the germline V gene, CDR1 is SNHLY and CDR2 is FYNNEI. The V gene lost 6 bases and the J gene lost 6 bases, with 9 bases spanning the gap. CDR3 region: CASRQGPNSPLHF. The CDR3 bases are TGTGCCAGCAGACAGGGCCCTAATTCACCCCTCCACTTT.

The chain uses TRBV28 and TRBJ1-1; possibly TRBD1 for D (6 bases). Germline CDR1 MDHEN, CDR2 SYDVKM. CDR3 length equals 15 residues. The ends were cut back, 4 bases at V and 0 bases at J, with 12 bases in the middle. The CDR3 bases are TGTGCCAGCAGTTGGGTGACAGGCATGAACACTGAAGCTTTCTTT. It codes for CASSWVTGMNTEAFF.

CDR3: CSVSQSVSGEYYNEQFF. CDR3 nucleotides: TGCAGCGTTTCCCAGAGTGTGTCGGGGGAATACTACAATGAGCAGTTCTTC. The V gene is TRBV29-1, the J gene TRBJ2-1; a possible D gene is TRBD2 (6 bases). Deletions cut 5 bases from V and 3 bases from J, with 23 bases between. CDR1 SQVTM and CDR2 ANQGSEA come from the germline V gene. The CDR3 extends over 17 amino acids.

The rearrangement joins TRBV25-1 to TRBJ1-6; D not resolved. Trimming left V 5 bases short and J 0 bases short, with 17 bases between. Germline V gene lookup returns CDR1 MGHDK and CDR2 SYGVNS. CDR3 length: 18 residues. The CDR3 sequence: CASSFWSKGSSYNSPLHF. DNA of the CDR3: TGTGCCAGCAGTTTTTGGTCTAAAGGGAGCTCCTATAATTCACCCCTCCACTTT. Variable domain in full (rest from reference TRBV25-1 and TRBJ1-6): EADIYQTPRYLVIGTGKKITLECSQTMGHDKMYWYQQDPGMELHLIHYSYGVNSTEKGDLSSESTVSRIRTEHFPLTLESARPSHTSQYLCASSFWSKGSSYNSPLHFGNGTRLTVT.

The V call is TRBV10-3, the J call TRBJ1-1, with unresolved D. CDR3 length equals 13 residues. Germline V gene lookup returns CDR1 ENHRY and CDR2 SYGVKD. V shed 3 bases and J shed 8 bases, with 13 bases lying between them. The CDR3 region has the DNA TGTGCCATCAGTGATGGGTGGGGAGTCGAAGCTTTCTTT. Translated: CAISDGWGVEAFF.

The chain uses TRBV18 and TRBJ1-1, with 7 bases matching TRBD1. The V segment lost 1 base and the J segment 1 base; nucleotides outside the gene matches: 3. Germline CDR1 reads KGHSH; CDR2 reads LQKENI. The CDR3 is made up of 15 amino acids. DNA for the CDR3: TGTGCCAGCTCACCACTGACAGGGACGAACACTGAAGCTTTCTTT. Its protein product is CASSPLTGTNTEAFF.

This clone was observed a few times. The genes are TRBV5-1 and TRBJ1-3, with D uncertain. Germline V gene sequence: CDR1 SGHRS, CDR2 YFSETQ. V lost 0 bases and J lost 2, with 6 bases in between. The CDR3 covers 14 residues. CDR3 in DNA: TGCGCCAGCAGCTTGGTGGGGACTGGAAACACCATATATTTT. This encodes CASSLVGTGNTIYF.

The count of this clone is one. The CDR3 DNA follows: TGCAGCGTTGAAGGAGAGGGGGCGGAAGGAAACACCATATATTTT. This translates into CSVEGEGAEGNTIYF. The chain couples TRBV29-1 to TRBJ1-3, with 7 bases matching TRBD1. CDR1 is SQVTM and CDR2 is ANQGSEA in the germline V gene. The CDR3 is made up of 15 amino acids. After removal of 1 base from V and 4 bases from J, the junction contained 7 bases not matched to a gene.

J is TRBJ2-2 and V is TRBV6-8; 8 nucleotides agree with TRBD2. Per the germline V gene, CDR1 is MNHGY and CDR2 is SAAAGT. The V gene end was trimmed by 7 bases and the J gene end by 4 bases; junction bases not matched to a gene: 5. The CDR3 is 14 amino acids. The CDR3 DNA sequence: TGTGCCAGCAAACTGACTAGCGTCACCGGGGAGCTGTTTTTT. As protein: CASKLTSVTGELFF.

The CDR3 nucleotides read TGTGCCAGCAATACGGGGGCCTCCTACAATGAGCAGTTCTTC. This encodes CASNTGASYNEQFF. This chain links TRBV12-5 with TRBJ2-1; perhaps D is TRBD1 or TRBD2 (6 bases each). The CDR3 is made up of 14 amino acids. Germline V gene lookup returns CDR1 LGHNT and CDR2 FRNRAP.

This clone is categorized as medium-sized. Distinct nucleotide sequences in the sample also encode this CDR3. The chain couples TRBV5-1 to TRBJ2-6; D unresolved. V was shortened by 3 bases and J by 4 bases, with 8 bases between the two germline ends. This CDR3 is 14 amino acids long. Germline V lookup: CDR1 SGHRS, CDR2 YFSETQ. CDR3 coding DNA: TGCGCCAGCAGCTCTGTCCCGGGGGCCAACGTCCTGACTTTC. It is translated as CASSSVPGANVLTF.

This chain links TRBV19 with TRBJ1-2; D not resolved. CDR3 length: 15 residues. V lost 7 bases and J 3 bases, leaving 18 bases between the germline ends. The germline V gene encodes CDR1 LNHDA and CDR2 SQIVND (reference sequence). CDR3 DNA: TGTGCCAGTATGTCTCGCCTGCGAGACGACTATGGCTACACCTTC. Protein product: CASMSRLRDDYGYTF.

This clone was observed a single time. This chain uses TRBV11-3 with TRBJ1-2; 8 bases fit TRBD1. From germline, CDR1 is SGHNT and CDR2 YENEEA. CDR3 size: 16 residues. The trim removed 3 bases at V and 2 bases at J, leaving 8 bases unmatched. The CDR3 spells CASSLDRQGRNYGYTF. In DNA, the CDR3 is TGTGCCAGCAGCTTGGACCGACAGGGGCGGAACTATGGCTACACCTTC.

This chain joins TRBV27 and TRBJ1-2, with D possibly matching TRBD1 (5 bases). This CDR3 has 15 amino acids. Trimming shortened V by 0 bases and J by 4 bases, and 12 bases separated the two germline ends. Germline assignment: CDR1 MNHEY and CDR2 SMNVEV (reference sequence). CDR3 sequence (DNA): TGTGCCAGCAGTTTATCGATCGCAGGGTCCTATGGCTACACCTTC. The encoded protein is CASSLSIAGSYGYTF.

CDR3 in amino acids: CASSLGQGPTEAFF. The CDR3 DNA reads as TGTGCCAGCAGCTTGGGACAGGGGCCCACTGAAGCTTTCTTT. The V call is TRBV11-3, the J call TRBJ1-1; 10 bases are shared with TRBD1. CDR1 SGHNT and CDR2 YENEEA come from the germline V gene. The CDR3 consists of 14 residues. With V trimmed by 3 bases and J by 4 bases, 2 bases remained unmatched.